The clone carrying this T cell receptor (beta chain) occurred once. The sample belongs to a study of blood T cell repertoires in COVID-19. Study-level background: The United States, Italy and Spain provided the acute and convalescent COVID-19 samples.

In the original processing: Amplification with reference gene primers provided the estimates of nucleated cell counts. The assay was immunoSEQ multiplex PCR, and TCRdb's table has in-frame clones only and misses some. V and J calls and clone size are those listed in that table; D and trimming were worked out from the DNA. The sample shows roughly 450,000 clones, less than 95% of them seen only once. Everyone who took part was 18 to 89 years old, and they came from about 25 US areas. Either two negative PCRs, clearance, or symptom resolution qualified Cohort 3 donors as recovered. The trim removed 4 bases at V and 5 bases at J, leaving 5 bases unmatched. The CDR3 length is 14 residues. In germline, CDR1 is MNHEY, CDR2 SMNVEV (reference sequence).

This chain links TRBV27 with TRBJ1-2; 9 bases are a match to TRBD1. The clonotype originates from a man younger than 30 who had recovered from COVID-19. Sequencing was carried out using PBMCs or T cells enriched from blood (not recorded which). The CDR3 here is CASSSGQGWYGYTF. CDR3 nucleotide sequence: TGTGCCAGCAGTTCCGGACAGGGGTGGTATGGCTACACCTTC.